The 25 T cell receptor beta chains listed next were all sequenced from one sample in a study of tumor and adjacent non-tumor tissue in lung cancer. Three rounds of nested PCR, following a modified ARM-PCR protocol, produced the TCRbeta library. TCRdb recomputed calls from the multiplex PCR reads with MiXCR, one row per CDR3 protein. Of over 80,000 distinct CDR3 sequences in the sample, approximately 73% were seen once. No cell sorting was done before RNA was extracted from the tissue. Distant lung tissue was collected more than 3 cm away from the tumor edge. Sequencing was performed on distant non-tumor lung tissue. The receptors shown here come from a woman in her 50s with non-small cell lung cancer.

The count of this clonotype is one. The junction and the germline gene differ at one end; a read error may be behind it. The V and J genes are TRBV11-2 and TRBJ2-1; D is uncertain. Per the germline V gene, CDR1 is SGHAT and CDR2 is FQNNGV. The CDR3 runs to 13 residues. The CDR3 DNA is TGTGTCAGCAGCTTAGAAGCTGCTAATGAGCAGCTTTTC. Residues: CVSSLEAANEQLF.

This clonotype was observed a single time. The rearrangement joins TRBV5-5 to TRBJ2-3; D is possibly TRBD2 (6 bases). The CDR3 is made up of 16 amino acids. V lost 9 bases, J lost 3 bases, and 23 bases lay in between. Germline assignment: CDR1 SGHKS and CDR2 YYEKEE (reference sequence). Here the CDR3 DNA reads TGTGCCAACATCCACCCACACGGACTACATACAGATACGCAGTATTTT. This translates into CANIHPHGLHTDTQYF.

With regard to this clonotype: The CDR3 end shows no conserved phenylalanine or tryptophan, and so a read error is likely. This sequence joins TRBV29-1 and TRBJ2-7, with TRBD2 matching 8 bases. Germline loops: CDR1 SQVTM, CDR2 ANQGSEA. This CDR3 comprises 14 residues. CDR3 DNA sequence: TGCAGATTCATCAGCGGGAGTGCAATCCACGAGCAGTACCTC. Translated: CRFISGSAIHEQYL.

This clonotype was seen a single time. A read error may account for a junction end that differs from germline. This rearrangement joins TRBV4-1 to TRBJ2-7, with no clear D. Germline CDR1 reads MGHRA; CDR2 reads YSYEKL. This CDR3 has 15 amino acids. The CDR3 spells CASSQDQERHHEQYF. The DNA for the CDR3 is TGCGCTAGCAGCCAAGATCAGGAACGGCACCACGAGCAGTACTTC.

To note about this clonotype: One junction end disagrees with the germline gene, perhaps due to a read error. J is TRBJ2-7 and V is TRBV11-1; D might be TRBD1 or TRBD2, each matching 8 bases. The germline V gene encodes CDR1 SGHAT and CDR2 FQDESV (reference sequence). This CDR3 contains 16 residues. CDR3 nucleotides: TGTGCCAGCAGCTATTCCAGGGGGCGGCGGGAGGCCGAGCAGTATTTC. Encoded protein: CASSYSRGRREAEQYF.

V and J are TRBV6-6 and TRBJ1-5, with D unclear. CDR3 length: 15 amino acids. Between the trimmed V and J ends, which lost 2 bases and 4 bases, there was a span of 12 bases. Germline assignment: CDR1 MNHNY and CDR2 SVGAGI (reference sequence). The CDR3 here is CASSYSQGTNQPQHF. The CDR3 region has the DNA TGTGCCAGCAGTTACAGCCAAGGTACTAATCAGCCCCAGCATTTT.

Concerning this clonotype itself: An end of the junction does not agree with germline; a read error may underlie this. The V and J genes are TRBV2 and TRBJ2-6; possible D gene TRBD1, 5 bases. Germline CDR1 reads SNHLY; CDR2 reads FYNNEI. This CDR3 contains 16 residues. CDR3 loop: CAISEGLISGANFLTF. CDR3 bases: TGTGCCATCAGTGAAGGCCTGATCTCTGGGGCCAACTTCCTGACTTTC.

This clonotype was found once. One end of the junction is discordant with germline, which a read error may explain. The rearrangement joins TRBV29-1 to TRBJ1-1, with D uncertain. This CDR3 has 13 amino acids. Germline loops: CDR1 SQVTM, CDR2 ANQGSEA. CDR3 nucleotides: TGCAGCGTCGAGGGTACGGGGTATACTGAAGTTTTCTTT. Translated, it gives CSVEGTGYTEVFF.

This clonotype was counted a few times. A much larger clone sits a single nucleotide away, making a read error possible. The chain carries TRBV10-3 and TRBJ2-7; TRBD2 aligns across 10 bases. Trimming took 2 bases from V and 5 from J; bases not matched to a gene: 6. CDR3 size: 15 residues. Per the germline V gene, CDR1 is ENHRY and CDR2 is SYGVKD. The DNA for the CDR3 is TGTGCCATCAGTGAGGACCTAGCGGGAGCTCACGAGCAGTACTTC. It encodes CAISEDLAGAHEQYF.

The chain links TRBV29-1 to TRBJ2-7, with D perhaps matching TRBD1 (5 bases). V was cut by 3 bases and J by 8 bases, with 14 bases left in between. Per germline, CDR1 SQVTM and CDR2 ANQGSEA. The CDR3 has 12 amino acids. CDR3 nucleotide sequence: TGCAGCGTTGACGCACAGGTACGCAAGCAGTACTTC. Translation gives CSVDAQVRKQYF.

In its sample, this clonotype was seen a few times. One junction end does not reproduce the germline sequence, and a read error may be involved. The V call is TRBV12-3 or TRBV12-4, the J call TRBJ1-2; D is undetermined. The CDR3 is 12 residues long. The CDR3 bases are TGTGCCAGAAGTTTACGTACGAGTGGCTACACCTTC. The encoded protein is CARSLRTSGYTF.

About this clonotype: Possible read error: a much larger clone is one base away. The V gene is TRBV4-2, the J gene TRBJ1-4, with D perhaps TRBD1 (5 bases). The CDR3 runs 13 residues. Trimming cost V 5 bases and J 11 bases, with 15 bases left between them. The germline gives CDR1 LGHNA, CDR2 YNFKEQ. CDR3 DNA sequence: TGTGCCAGCAGCAGGGACGGGAGTGATAAACTGTTTTTT. Amino acids: CASSRDGSDKLFF.

Note on this clonotype: An end of the junction differs from the germline gene, which may be a read error. This sequence joins TRBV5-1 and TRBJ2-1; maybe TRBD2 (6 bases). This CDR3 spans 13 amino acids. Germline-derived CDR1 and CDR2 are SGHRS and YFSETQ. Here the CDR3 reads CASSLLAVNELLF. The CDR3, as DNA: TGTGCCAGCAGTTTACTAGCAGTCAATGAGCTGTTGTTC.

This clonotype has only one observation. The conserved final phenylalanine or tryptophan is absent from the CDR3, which likely points to a read error. The chain uses TRBV6-5 and TRBJ1-1; D is unresolved. In germline, CDR1 is MNHEY, CDR2 SVGAGI. The CDR3 runs to 15 residues. The CDR3 is CTSSYLSGSNTEAFC. The CDR3 region has the DNA TGTACCAGCAGTTACCTCTCTGGGTCAAACACTGAAGCTTTCTGT.

The V call is TRBV5-1, the J call TRBJ2-5; 14 bases are shared with TRBD2. This CDR3 region has 17 residues. The germline CDR1 and CDR2 sequences are SGHRS and YFSETQ. The V and J ends lost 4 bases and 9 bases, in that order; junction bases with no gene match: 14. CDR3 region: CASSPGLAGGSGEAQYF. CDR3 nucleotide sequence: TGCGCCAGCAGCCCTGGACTAGCGGGAGGATCAGGTGAGGCCCAGTACTTC.

This clonotype appeared once. The germline gene is not matched at one end of the junction; a read error may be the cause. The chain joins TRBV12-3 or TRBV12-4 to TRBJ2-7, with 7 bases fitting TRBD2. The CDR3 totals 12 residues. The CDR3 spells CASPGGPYEHYF. The DNA for the CDR3 is TGTGCCAGTCCGGGAGGTCCTTACGAGCACTATTTC.

In its sample, this clonotype is medium-sized. The V gene is TRBV11-2, the J gene TRBJ2-5; D uncertain. Deletions cut 5 bases from V and 5 bases from J, with 12 bases between. The CDR3 extends over 13 amino acids. CDR1 is SGHAT and CDR2 is FQNNGV in the germline V gene. The CDR3 sequence is CASSPSIQETQYF. The CDR3 DNA reads as TGTGCCAGCAGCCCGAGCATCCAGGAGACCCAGTACTTC. Complete variable domain (other parts from reference TRBV11-2 and TRBJ2-5): EAGVAQSPRYKIIEKRQSVAFWCNPISGHATLYWYQQILGQGPKLLIQFQNNGVVDDSQLPKDRFSAERLKGVDSTLKIQPAKLEDSAVYLCASSPSIQETQYFGPGTRLLVL.

Concerning this clonotype: One end of the junction does not line up with germline, which may come from a read error. The V gene is TRBV6-1, the J gene TRBJ2-1; the D is unclear. The CDR3 totals 16 residues. From germline, CDR1 is MNHNS and CDR2 SASEGT. The DNA for the CDR3 is TGTGCCAGCCGGTCGCTAGTACCGAACTCCTTCAATGAGCAGTTCTTC. Translation: CASRSLVPNSFNEQFF.

This clonotype has a count of ten or more. V and J are TRBV13 and TRBJ2-7, with no clear D. Trimming removed 7 bases at V and 1 base at J, with 17 bases between. This CDR3 comprises 15 residues. The germline CDR1 and CDR2 sequences are PRHDT and FYEKMQ (reference sequence). The CDR3 DNA is TGTGCCAGCACCCTCAGTGGAGCAGCGTCCTACGAGCAGTACTTC. Residues: CASTLSGAASYEQYF.

About this clonotype itself: A read error may account for a junction end that differs from germline. J is TRBJ2-1 and V is TRBV4-1, with TRBD2 identical over 8 bases. Per the germline V gene, CDR1 is MGHRA and CDR2 is YSYEKL. This CDR3 comprises 14 residues. CDR3 DNA sequence: TGCGTCAGCAGCCAAGTTAGCGGGAACAATGGGCAGTTCTTC. Translated, it gives CVSSQVSGNNGQFF.

Note on this clonotype: At one end, the junction sequence differs from germline, possibly due to a read error. The rearrangement joins TRBV29-1 to TRBJ2-6; perhaps TRBD1 as D (6 bases). Germline CDR1 reads SQVTM; CDR2 reads ANQGSEA. The CDR3 runs 17 residues. The CDR3 region is CSVGGQGSFSGADVLTF. The CDR3 coding sequence is TGCAGCGTTGGGGGACAAGGTTCTTTCTCTGGGGCCGACGTCCTGACTTTC.

This clonotype appeared a single time. The junction differs from germline at one of its ends, possibly a read error. The chain is built from TRBV6-6 and TRBJ2-7; TRBD1 is a possible D gene (7 bases). The CDR3 spans 14 residues. CDR1 is MNHNY, CDR2 SVGAGI, per germline (reference sequence). CDR3 loop: CASNWRDSPYEQYF. CDR3 bases: TGTGCCAGCAACTGGAGGGACAGCCCCTACGAGCAGTACTTT.

The sample holds one count of this clonotype. V gene TRBV7-9 combines with J gene TRBJ2-2, with TRBD1 identical over 8 bases. The CDR3 loop spans 15 amino acids. Germline loops: CDR1 SEHNR, CDR2 FQNEAQ (reference sequence). Trimming cost V 3 bases and J 15 bases; bases outside gene matches: 15. For the CDR3, the DNA is TGTGCCAGCAGCTTTCAGGGGGCGCAAACCGGAGAGATGTTTTTT. Translating it yields CASSFQGAQTGEMFF.

In the case of this clonotype: A much larger clone lies one base from this, so it may be a read error. The V call is TRBV5-1, the J call TRBJ2-3; the match to TRBD1 covers 9 bases. Per germline, CDR1 SGHRS and CDR2 YFSETQ. This CDR3 is built from 15 residues. In DNA form, the CDR3 reads TGCGCCAGCAGCCTGGGACAGGGAAATGGAGATACGCGGTATTTT. It yields the protein CASSLGQGNGDTRYF.

On this clonotype itself: Since no conserved phenylalanine or tryptophan closes the CDR3, a read error is the likely cause. The limits of the CDR3 on the DNA are not certain, so only TCRdb's listed CDR3 is given. The rearrangement uses TRBV4-2 and TRBJ2-7; TRBD2, the D gene given by the table, was not confirmed from the DNA. Germline CDR1 LGHNA, CDR2 YNFKEQ. 14 amino acids form the CDR3, both terminal residues included. This chain's CDR3 is CASSQTGLLDERYL.